A single sample is the source of the 4 T cell receptor beta chains below, sequenced in a study of beta chain features in type 1 diabetes. Sequencing targeted expressed TCRB transcripts, as all isolated RNA had been reverse transcribed. The assay was immunoSEQ multiplex PCR, and TCRdb's table has in-frame clones only and misses some. The profile shows about 350,000 clones, 20% of them singletons. Specimen: naive CD4+ T cells from blood. Receptor source: a young woman in good health.

DNA of the CDR3: TGTGCTAGTGGCACCGGCACTATCTCTGGAAACACCATATATTTT. This gives the protein CASGTGTISGNTIYF. The rearrangement joins TRBV12-5 to TRBJ1-3; D is unclear. V was cut by 6 bases and J by 0 bases, with 12 bases left in between. The CDR3 spans 15 residues. Germline V gene data show CDR1 as LGHNT and CDR2 as FRNRAP.

This clone has more than one count but fewer than ten. The chain has TRBV4-3 and TRBJ1-3; D is possibly TRBD1 (5 bases). The CDR3 has 14 amino acids. V lost 2 bases, J lost 10 bases, and 15 bases lay in between. Looked up from germline, CDR1 is LGHNA and CDR2 is YSLEER. The CDR3 DNA reads TGCGCCAGCAGCCAACGCCGGGGGGATGGGACCATATATTTT. Protein sequence: CASSQRRGDGTIYF.

This chain links TRBV7-9 with TRBJ2-7; 7 nucleotides match TRBD2. This CDR3 comprises 15 residues. Germline trimming cut 1 base from V and 3 bases from J; bases unmatched to any gene: 6. Germline V gene data show CDR1 as SEHNR and CDR2 as FQNEAQ (reference sequence). The CDR3 reads CASSLVTSAHYEQYF. As DNA, the CDR3 is TGTGCCAGCAGCTTAGTTACTAGCGCGCACTACGAGCAGTACTTC.

The chain combines TRBV30 with TRBJ2-1; 8 bases line up with TRBD2. The CDR3 spans 14 residues. The J segment lost 6 bases and the V segment lost 2 bases, leaving 6 bases of the junction unmatched. Germline V gene data show CDR1 as GTSNPN and CDR2 as SVGIG (reference sequence). The CDR3 DNA is TGTGCCTGGAGTAGGGGACTAGGGGGCAATGAGCAGTTCTTC. This sequence encodes CAWSRGLGGNEQFF. Full variable domain (rest looked up from reference TRBV30 and TRBJ2-1): SQTIHQWPATLVQPVGSPLSLECTVEGTSNPNLYWYRQAAGRGLQLLFYSVGIGQISSEVPQNLSASRPQDRQFILSSKKLLLSDSGFYLCAWSRGLGGNEQFFGPGTRLTVL.